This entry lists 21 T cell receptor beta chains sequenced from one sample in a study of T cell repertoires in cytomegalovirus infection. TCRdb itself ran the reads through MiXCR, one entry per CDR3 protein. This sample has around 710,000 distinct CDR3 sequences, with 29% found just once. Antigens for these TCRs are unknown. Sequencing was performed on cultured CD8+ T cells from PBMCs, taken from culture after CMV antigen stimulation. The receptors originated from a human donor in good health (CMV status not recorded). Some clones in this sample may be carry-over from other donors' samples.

CDR3 coding DNA: TGTGCCACCAGTGAGGGGACAGTCACAGATACGCAGTATTTT. Its protein is CATSEGTVTDTQYF. The V call is TRBV24-1, the J call TRBJ2-3; 7 nucleotides line up with TRBD1. V lost 4 bases, J lost 2 bases, and 2 bases stayed unmatched. CDR3 length: 14 residues. CDR1 is KGHDR and CDR2 is SFDVKD in the germline V gene.

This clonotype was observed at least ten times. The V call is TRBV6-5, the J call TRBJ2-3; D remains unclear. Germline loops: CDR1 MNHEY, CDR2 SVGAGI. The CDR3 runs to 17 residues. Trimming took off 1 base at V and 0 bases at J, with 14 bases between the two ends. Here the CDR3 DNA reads TGTGCCAGCAGTTACTTTTCAGCACAAGAGAGCACAGATACGCAGTATTTT. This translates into CASSYFSAQESTDTQYF.

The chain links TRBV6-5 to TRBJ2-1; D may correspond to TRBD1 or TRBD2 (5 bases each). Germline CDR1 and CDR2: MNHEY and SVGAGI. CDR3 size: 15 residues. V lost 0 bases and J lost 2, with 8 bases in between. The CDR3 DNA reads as TGTGCCAGCAGTTACTCAGGGGACCCCTACAATGAGCAGTTCTTC. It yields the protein CASSYSGDPYNEQFF.

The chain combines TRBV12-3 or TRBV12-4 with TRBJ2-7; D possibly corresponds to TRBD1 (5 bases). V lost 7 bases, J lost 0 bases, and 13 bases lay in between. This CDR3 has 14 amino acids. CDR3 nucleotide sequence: TGTGCCAGCAAGGGGCCCTCCAGCTCCTACGAGCAGTACTTC. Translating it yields CASKGPSSSYEQYF.

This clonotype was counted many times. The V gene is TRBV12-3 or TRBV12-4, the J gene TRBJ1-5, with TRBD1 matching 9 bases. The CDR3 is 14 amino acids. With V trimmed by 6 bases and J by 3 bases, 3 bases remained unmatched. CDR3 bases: TGTGCCAGCAGCCGGACAGGGGACAATCAGCCCCAGCATTTT. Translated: CASSRTGDNQPQHF.

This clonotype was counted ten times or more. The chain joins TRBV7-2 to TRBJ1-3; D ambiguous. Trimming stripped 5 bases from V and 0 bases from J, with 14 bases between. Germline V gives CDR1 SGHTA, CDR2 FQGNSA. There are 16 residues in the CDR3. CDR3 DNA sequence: TGTGCCAGCAGCACACCCTTAGAGAGCTCTGGAAACACCATATATTTT. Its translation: CASSTPLESSGNTIYF.

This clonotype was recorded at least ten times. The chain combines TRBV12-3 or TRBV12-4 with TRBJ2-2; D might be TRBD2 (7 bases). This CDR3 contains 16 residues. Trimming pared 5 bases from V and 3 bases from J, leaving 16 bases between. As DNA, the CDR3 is TGTGCCAGCAGTCCCCCATCGGGGGGCTACACCGGGGAGCTGTTTTTT. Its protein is CASSPPSGGYTGELFF.

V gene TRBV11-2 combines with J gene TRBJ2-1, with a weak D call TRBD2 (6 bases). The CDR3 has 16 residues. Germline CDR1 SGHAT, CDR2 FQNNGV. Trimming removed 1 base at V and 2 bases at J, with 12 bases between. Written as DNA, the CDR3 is TGTGCCAGCAGCTTAGCTTTGGGGGGAGCCTACAATGAGCAGTTCTTC. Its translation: CASSLALGGAYNEQFF.

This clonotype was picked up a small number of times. The CDR3 region is CASSGGGPNEQFF. In DNA form, the CDR3 reads TGTGCCAGTAGTGGGGGGGGGCCCAATGAGCAGTTCTTC. The gene calls are TRBV19 and TRBJ2-1; weak D call: TRBD2 (7 bases). CDR3 length: 13 amino acids. The V and J ends lost 5 bases and 6 bases respectively, with 11 bases between them. CDR1 and CDR2 from the germline V gene are LNHDA and SQIVND (reference sequence).

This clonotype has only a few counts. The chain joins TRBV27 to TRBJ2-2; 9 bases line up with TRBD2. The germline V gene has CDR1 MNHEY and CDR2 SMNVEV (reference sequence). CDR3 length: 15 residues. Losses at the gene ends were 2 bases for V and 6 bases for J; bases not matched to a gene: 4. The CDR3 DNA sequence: TGTGCCAGCAGTTTAAGCGGGGGGAGGGCCGGGGAGCTGTTTTTT. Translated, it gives CASSLSGGRAGELFF.

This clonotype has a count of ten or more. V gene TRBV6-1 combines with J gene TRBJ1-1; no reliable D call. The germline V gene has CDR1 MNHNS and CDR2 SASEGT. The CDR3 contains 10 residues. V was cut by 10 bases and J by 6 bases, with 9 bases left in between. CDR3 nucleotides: TGTGCCACCCACGAGGCTGAAGCTTTCTTT. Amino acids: CATHEAEAFF.

CDR3 coding DNA: TGTGCCAGCTGCGAGGTTAGCACAGATACGCAGTATTTT. Translation gives CASCEVSTDTQYF. The J gene is TRBJ2-3, the V gene TRBV6-6, with D uncertain. The CDR3 runs to 13 residues. V shed 8 bases and J shed 0 bases, with 9 bases lying between them. The germline V gene has CDR1 MNHNY and CDR2 SVGAGI (reference sequence).

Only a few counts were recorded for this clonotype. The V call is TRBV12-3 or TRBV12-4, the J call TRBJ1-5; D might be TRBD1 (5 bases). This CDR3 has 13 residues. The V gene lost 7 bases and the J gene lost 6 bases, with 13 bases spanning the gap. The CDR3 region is CASTTAGGQPQHF. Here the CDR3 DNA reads TGTGCCAGCACCACCGCGGGGGGTCAGCCCCAGCATTTT.

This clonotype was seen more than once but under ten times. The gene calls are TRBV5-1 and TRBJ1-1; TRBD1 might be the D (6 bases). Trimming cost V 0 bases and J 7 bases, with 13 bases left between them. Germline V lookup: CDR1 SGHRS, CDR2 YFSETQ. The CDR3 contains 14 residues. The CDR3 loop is CASSLVEGTYEAFF. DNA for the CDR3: TGCGCCAGCAGCTTGGTGGAGGGGACATATGAAGCTTTCTTT.

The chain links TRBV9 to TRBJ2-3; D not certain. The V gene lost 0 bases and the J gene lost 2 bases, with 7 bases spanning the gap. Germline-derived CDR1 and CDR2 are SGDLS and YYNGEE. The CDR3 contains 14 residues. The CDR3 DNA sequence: TGTGCCAGCAGCGTAGAATCCTTCACAGATACGCAGTATTTT. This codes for CASSVESFTDTQYF. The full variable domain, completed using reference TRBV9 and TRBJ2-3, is DSGVTQTPKHLITATGQRVTLRCSPRSGDLSVYWYQQSLDQGLQFLIQYYNGEERAKGNILERFSAQQFPDLHSELNLSSLELGDSALYFCASSVESFTDTQYFGPGTRLTVL.

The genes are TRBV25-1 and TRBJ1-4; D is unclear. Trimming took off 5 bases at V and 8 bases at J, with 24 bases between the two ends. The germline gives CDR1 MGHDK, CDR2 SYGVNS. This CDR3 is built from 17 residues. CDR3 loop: CASSPTNADVINEKLFF. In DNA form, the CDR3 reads TGTGCCAGCAGTCCCACAAACGCCGACGTCATAAACGAAAAACTGTTTTTT.

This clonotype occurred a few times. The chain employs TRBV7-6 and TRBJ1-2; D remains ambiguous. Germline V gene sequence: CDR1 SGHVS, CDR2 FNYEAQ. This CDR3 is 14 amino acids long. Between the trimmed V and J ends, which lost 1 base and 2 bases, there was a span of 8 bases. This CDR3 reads CASSLGSQNYGYTF. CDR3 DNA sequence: TGTGCCAGCAGCTTAGGAAGTCAGAACTATGGCTACACCTTC.

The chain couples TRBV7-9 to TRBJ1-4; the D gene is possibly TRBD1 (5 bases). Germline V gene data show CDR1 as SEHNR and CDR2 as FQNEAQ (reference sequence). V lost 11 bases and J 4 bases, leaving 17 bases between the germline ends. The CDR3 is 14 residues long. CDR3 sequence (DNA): TGTGCCGGGAGGGACGGCTCAATTAATGAAAAACTGTTTTTT. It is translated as CAGRDGSINEKLFF.

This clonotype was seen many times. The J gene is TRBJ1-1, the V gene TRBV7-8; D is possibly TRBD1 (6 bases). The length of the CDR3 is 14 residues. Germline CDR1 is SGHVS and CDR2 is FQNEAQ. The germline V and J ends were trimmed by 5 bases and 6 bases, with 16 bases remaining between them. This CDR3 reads CASSPGAREAEAFF. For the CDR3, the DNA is TGTGCCAGCAGCCCAGGGGCACGGGAGGCTGAAGCTTTCTTT.

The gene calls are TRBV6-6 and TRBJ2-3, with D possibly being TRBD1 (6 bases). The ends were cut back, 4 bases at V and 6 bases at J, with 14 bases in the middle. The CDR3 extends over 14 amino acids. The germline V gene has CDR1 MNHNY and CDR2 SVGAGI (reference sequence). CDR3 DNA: TGTGCCAGCAGTTTAGGACAGATGACGGATACGCAGTATTTT. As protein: CASSLGQMTDTQYF.

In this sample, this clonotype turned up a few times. CDR3 sequence (DNA): TGCGCCAGCAGCCTCCCTGTAACAGGGATGGACACAGATACGCAGTATTTT. This translates into CASSLPVTGMDTDTQYF. V usage is TRBV4-1 and J usage is TRBJ2-3; tentative D call: TRBD1 (6 bases). V gave up 4 bases and J gave up 2 bases, with 19 bases separating them. Germline CDR1 reads MGHRA; CDR2 reads YSYEKL. This CDR3 comprises 17 residues.